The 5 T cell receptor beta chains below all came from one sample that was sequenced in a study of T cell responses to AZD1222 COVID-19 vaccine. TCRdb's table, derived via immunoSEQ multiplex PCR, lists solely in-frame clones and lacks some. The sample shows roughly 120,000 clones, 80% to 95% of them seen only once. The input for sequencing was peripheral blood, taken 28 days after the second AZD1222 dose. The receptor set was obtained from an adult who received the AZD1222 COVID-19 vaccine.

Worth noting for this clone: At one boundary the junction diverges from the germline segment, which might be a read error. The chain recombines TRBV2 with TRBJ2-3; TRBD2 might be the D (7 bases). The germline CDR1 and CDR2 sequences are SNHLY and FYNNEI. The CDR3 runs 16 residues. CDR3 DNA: TGTGCCAGAAGTGGGGGGGGCGTTCGGAGCACAGATACGCAGTATTTT. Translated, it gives CARSGGGVRSTDTQYF.

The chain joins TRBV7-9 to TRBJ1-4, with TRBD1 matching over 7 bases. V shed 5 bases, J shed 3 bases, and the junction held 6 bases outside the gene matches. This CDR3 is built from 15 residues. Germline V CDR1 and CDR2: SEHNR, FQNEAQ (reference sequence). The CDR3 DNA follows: TGTGCCAGCAGCCCACTCGGGACAGCTAATGAAAAACTGTTTTTT. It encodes CASSPLGTANEKLFF.

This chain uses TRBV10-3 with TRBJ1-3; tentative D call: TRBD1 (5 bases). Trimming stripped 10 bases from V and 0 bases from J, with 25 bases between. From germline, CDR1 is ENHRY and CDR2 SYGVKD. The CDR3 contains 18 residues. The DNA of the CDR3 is TGTGCCAGCCAGCTGTCCGGGACTCAATTTAGCTCTGGAAACACCATATATTTT. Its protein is CASQLSGTQFSSGNTIYF.

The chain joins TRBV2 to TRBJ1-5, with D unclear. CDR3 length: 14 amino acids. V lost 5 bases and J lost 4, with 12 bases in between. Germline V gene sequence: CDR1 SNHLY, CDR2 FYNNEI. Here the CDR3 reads CASSSLQINQPQHF. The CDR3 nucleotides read TGTGCCAGCAGTTCCCTACAGATTAATCAGCCCCAGCATTTT. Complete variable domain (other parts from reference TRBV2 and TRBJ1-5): EPEVTQTPSHQVTQMGQEVILRCVPISNHLYFYWYRQILGQKVEFLVSFYNNEISEKSEIFDDQFSVERPDGSNFTLKIRSTKLEDSAMYFCASSSLQINQPQHFGDGTRLSIL.

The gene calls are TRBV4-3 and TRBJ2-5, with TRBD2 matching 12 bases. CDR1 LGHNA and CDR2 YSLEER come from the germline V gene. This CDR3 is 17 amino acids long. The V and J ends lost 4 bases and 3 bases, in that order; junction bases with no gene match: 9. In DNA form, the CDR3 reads TGCGCCAGCAGCCCTTTCGGGCTAGCGGGGGGGAAAGAGACCCAGTACTTC. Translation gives CASSPFGLAGGKETQYF.